A single TCR beta chain is shown here with its context. As yet, its antigen is unknown. The sample comes from a study of glioma-infiltrating T cells. Amplification of TCR alpha and beta CDR3 regions from RNA used iRepertoire nested multiplex PCR. Tissue mRNA or PBMC total RNA, roughly 95-400 ng, went into one-step reverse transcription and amplification. Each CDR3 protein gets one entry after TCRdb re-called the multiplex PCR reads with MiXCR. The sample has around 21,000 distinct CDR3 sequences; 20% to 25% are singletons. Whole-study results and caveats: Tissue and blood shared very few CDR3 sequences. Tissue-blood divergence was below expectation in non-neoplastic patients, above in gliomas.

The CDR3 sequence is 13 residues long. Deletions cut 5 bases from V and 2 bases from J, with 7 bases between. CDR1 and CDR2 (germline): SGHAT, FQNNGV. This TCR was sampled from a human donor with low-grade glioma or glioblastoma, undergoing nonglioma brain surgery, or in good health (not recorded which). The chain is built from TRBV11-2 and TRBJ1-5; D remains ambiguous. Sequencing was performed on glioma tissue, nonneoplastic brain tissue, or PBMCs (not recorded which). The CDR3 here is CASSPNRNQPQHF. DNA for the CDR3: TGTGCCAGCAGCCCTAACCGCAATCAGCCCCAGCATTTT.